The rows below give T cell receptor beta chains drawn from one sample of a study of CD8 T cells in ankylosing spondylitis. TCRdb ran MiXCR on the 5' RACE reads and lists one entry per CDR3 protein. Here the sample spans roughly 370,000 distinct CDR3 sequences, about a fifth being singletons. The specimen sequenced was blood, either unsorted or a sorted T cell fraction (not recorded which). Every receptor here comes from a male donor with ankylosing spondylitis. CDR3s leave out the opening cysteine and the closing phenylalanine or tryptophan. Fields, in order: V gene, J gene, CDR3 protein.

v_gene: TRBV5-6; j_gene: TRBJ1-4; CDR3aa: ASSSGSREEKLF
v_gene: TRBV7-3; j_gene: TRBJ2-2; CDR3aa: ASSPTSGRAGELF
v_gene: TRBV12-3/TRBV12-4; j_gene: TRBJ1-5; CDR3aa: ASSRQGGNQPQH
v_gene: TRBV5-6; j_gene: TRBJ1-1; CDR3aa: ASSLIQAFSPVEAF
v_gene: TRBV4-1; j_gene: TRBJ2-7; CDR3aa: ASSQAPGLGVKRSYEQY
v_gene: TRBV15; j_gene: TRBJ2-1; CDR3aa: ATSRDSGSFNEQF
v_gene: TRBV7-6; j_gene: TRBJ2-3; CDR3aa: ASSRRDTQY
v_gene: TRBV19; j_gene: TRBJ2-7; CDR3aa: ASSIIPHSGEQY
v_gene: TRBV9; j_gene: TRBJ1-2; CDR3aa: ASSVRDRGGVGYGYT
v_gene: TRBV2; j_gene: TRBJ2-7; CDR3aa: ASSDPTSGSYEQY
v_gene: TRBV12-3/TRBV12-4; j_gene: TRBJ1-6; CDR3aa: ASSFGFRKNSPLH
v_gene: TRBV3-1; j_gene: TRBJ2-1; CDR3aa: ASSHLSPGLGFGQF
v_gene: TRBV7-9; j_gene: TRBJ2-1; CDR3aa: ASSLWQGINNEQF
v_gene: TRBV28; j_gene: TRBJ2-1; CDR3aa: ASRQTSGKYNEQF
v_gene: TRBV12-3/TRBV12-4; j_gene: TRBJ1-5; CDR3aa: ASSFAADQPQH
v_gene: TRBV6-2/TRBV6-3; j_gene: TRBJ2-1; CDR3aa: ASSPRAGNNEQF